Listed here is a single TCR beta chain. This clone was seen only once. Its cognate antigen has yet to be identified. No base qualities exist here, and no much larger clone lies one base off it. The collaborating institutions used their own protocols to collect whole blood in K2EDTA tubes. For TCRbeta analysis, collaborator samples were shipped as frozen whole blood, as isolated PBMCs, or as DNA extracted from either sample type. TCRbeta CDR3 regions were amplified from genomic DNA using the immunoSEQ Assay, a bias-controlled multiplex PCR. Per the authors' processing: The number of nucleated cells in each sample was estimated from the amplification of reference gene primers within the assay. Sequence reads were collapsed and filtered to measure the absolute abundance of every unique TCRbeta CDR3 rearrangement. Productive Simpson clonality was computed per sample as the square root of Simpson's diversity index over productive rearrangements. TCRdb obtained this table from immuneACCESS and retained in-frame rearrangements with V and J assigned. These tables miss some clones; where compared with another copy, unresolved V genes account for less than half of the shortfall, and the remainder is unexplained. From that table come the V and J calls and clone size; the DNA was used to work out D and trimming. For this sample the table gives 55,000 to 90,000 clones, of which about 86% were detected only once. The top ten clonotypes cover around 4.3% of the sample.

The data derive from a study of blood T cell repertoires in COVID-19 (TCRdb year 2020). As for the study more broadly: Samples covering the acute and convalescent phases of COVID-19 were provided by collaborators in the United States, Italy and Spain. The repertoires were released in a freely available public database intended as a resource for research on the immune response to SARS-CoV-2. The material from the prospective study consisted of cDNA or gDNA derived from T cells, B-cell-depleted T cells, or PBMCs. Where HLA class I and class II types were available, the types were taken from metadata supplied by the sample provider, not from assay-based typing. Sample metadata almost always included a de-identified subject ID, COVID-19 status, age in years and sex. Deeply sampled blood TCRbeta repertoires from subjects exposed to, actively infected with, or recovered from COVID-19 were included in the dataset. Samples were obtained from the ongoing ImmuneRACE study (first 160 participants) and from about 1,300 subjects provided by 6 global collaborators. Overall results and qualifications from the work: How much clinical and demographic metadata was included differed by source and by participant, and the metadata was provided uncurated.

For CDR1 and CDR2, the germline V gene (reference sequence) lists LNHDA and SQIVND. The CDR3 has 15 amino acids, counting the end cysteine and phenylalanine. Only the CDR3 part of the read is kept: 45 bases, read in frame from the first base. The germline V end is reduced by 5 bases and the J end by 0 bases; junction bases left unmatched: 3. Rearrangement joined TRBV19 to TRBJ1-3, and TRBD1 matches 8 of the central bases. Sequenced sample: peripheral blood. This receptor was identified in a woman aged 55-69 years with acute or convalescent COVID-19. The CDR3 reads as follows: CASSGDRSSGNTIYF. The DNA sequence reads TGTGCCAGTAGTGGGGACAGGTCCTCTGGAAACACCATATATTTT.